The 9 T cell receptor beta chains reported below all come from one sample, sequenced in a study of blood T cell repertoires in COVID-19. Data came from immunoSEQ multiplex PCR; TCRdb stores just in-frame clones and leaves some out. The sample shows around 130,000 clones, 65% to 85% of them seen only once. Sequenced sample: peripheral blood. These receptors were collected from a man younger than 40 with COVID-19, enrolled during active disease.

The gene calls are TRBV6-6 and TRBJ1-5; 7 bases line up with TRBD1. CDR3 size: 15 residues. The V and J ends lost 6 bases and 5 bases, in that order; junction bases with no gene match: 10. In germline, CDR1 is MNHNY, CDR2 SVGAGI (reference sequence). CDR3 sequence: CASRTQGSVHQPQHF. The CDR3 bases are TGTGCCAGCAGAACACAGGGGTCCGTTCATCAGCCCCAGCATTTT.

In DNA form, the CDR3 reads TGTGCCAGTAGTATCTCCGGACTACCCGGTAGGGAGACCCAGTACTTC. Amino acid sequence: CASSISGLPGRETQYF. The rearrangement links TRBV19 to TRBJ2-5, with D possibly TRBD2 on 6 matching bases. Trimming removed 3 bases from V and 5 bases from J, with 19 bases in between. Germline values: CDR1 LNHDA, CDR2 SQIVND (reference sequence). This CDR3 is 16 amino acids long.

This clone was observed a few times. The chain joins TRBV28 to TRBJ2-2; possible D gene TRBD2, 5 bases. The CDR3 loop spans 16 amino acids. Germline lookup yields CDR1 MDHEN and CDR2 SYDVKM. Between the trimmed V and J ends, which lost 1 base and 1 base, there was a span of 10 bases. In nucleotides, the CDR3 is TGTGCCAGCAGTTTATTCCGGGGAAGGAACACCGGGGAGCTGTTTTTT. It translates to CASSLFRGRNTGELFF.

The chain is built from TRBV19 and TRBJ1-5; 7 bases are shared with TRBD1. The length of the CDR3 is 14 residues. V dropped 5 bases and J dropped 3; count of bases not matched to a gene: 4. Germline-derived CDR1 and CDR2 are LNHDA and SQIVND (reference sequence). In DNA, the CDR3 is TGTGCCAGTAGTCCACAGGGGAACAATCAGCCCCAGCATTTT. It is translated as CASSPQGNNQPQHF.

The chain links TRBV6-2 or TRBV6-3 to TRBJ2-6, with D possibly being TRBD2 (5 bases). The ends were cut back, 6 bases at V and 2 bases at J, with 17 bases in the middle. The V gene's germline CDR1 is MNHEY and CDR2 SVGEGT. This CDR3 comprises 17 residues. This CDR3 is CASRPTDYPPGANVLTF. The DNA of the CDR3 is TGTGCCAGCAGACCTACAGACTACCCCCCTGGGGCCAACGTCCTGACTTTC.

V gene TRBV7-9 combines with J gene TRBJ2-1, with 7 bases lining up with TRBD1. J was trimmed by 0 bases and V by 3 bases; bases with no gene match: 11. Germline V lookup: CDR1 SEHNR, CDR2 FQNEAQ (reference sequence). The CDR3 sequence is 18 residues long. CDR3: CASSFSGTAFFSYNEQFF. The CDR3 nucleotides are TGTGCCAGCAGCTTTTCCGGGACAGCTTTCTTCTCCTACAATGAGCAGTTCTTC.

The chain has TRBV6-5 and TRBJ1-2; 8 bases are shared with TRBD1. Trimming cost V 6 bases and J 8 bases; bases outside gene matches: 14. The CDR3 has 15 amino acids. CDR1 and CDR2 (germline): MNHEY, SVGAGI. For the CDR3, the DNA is TGTGCCAGCAGATCAACAGGGGGTGCCCCGGGGGGCTACACCTTC. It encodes CASRSTGGAPGGYTF.

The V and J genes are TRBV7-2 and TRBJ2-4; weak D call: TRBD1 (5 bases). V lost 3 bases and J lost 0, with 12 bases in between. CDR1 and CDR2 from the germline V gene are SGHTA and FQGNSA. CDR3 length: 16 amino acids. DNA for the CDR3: TGTGCCAGCAGCTTCCGAGCAGGGCTAGCCAAAAACATTCAGTACTTC. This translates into CASSFRAGLAKNIQYF. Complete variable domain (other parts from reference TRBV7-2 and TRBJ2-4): GAGVSQSPSNKVTEKGKDVELRCDPISGHTALYWYRQSLGQGLEFLIYFQGNSAPDKSGLPSDRFSAERTGGSVSTLTIQRTQQEDSAVYLCASSFRAGLAKNIQYFGAGTRLSVL.

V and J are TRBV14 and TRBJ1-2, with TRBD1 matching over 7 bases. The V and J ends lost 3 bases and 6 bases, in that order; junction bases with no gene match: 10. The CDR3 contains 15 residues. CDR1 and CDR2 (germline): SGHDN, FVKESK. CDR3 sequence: CASSQVGQDFNGYTF. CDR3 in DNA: TGTGCCAGCAGCCAGGTTGGACAGGACTTCAATGGCTACACCTTC.